These 32 T cell receptor beta chains share one sample of origin, sequenced in a study of OX40 agonist ivuxolimab in advanced cancers. Sequencing was performed with immunoSEQ multiplex PCR; in TCRdb, only in-frame clones are kept and a portion is missing. The table records under 85,000 clones, about 86% of them present only once. Sequenced here: CD4+ or CD8+ T cells sorted from blood, sampled in a trial of the OX40 agonist ivuxolimab. The source of these receptors is an adult with an advanced solid tumor such as melanoma, head and neck, liver or kidney cancer.

V is TRBV7-2 and J is TRBJ1-1, with D hard to call. The CDR3 runs to 13 residues. CDR1 SGHTA and CDR2 FQGNSA come from the germline V gene. The ends were cut back, 5 bases at V and 8 bases at J, with 15 bases in the middle. CDR3 protein: CASSRPGQAEAFF. The CDR3 DNA reads TGTGCCAGCAGCCGCCCTGGTCAGGCAGAAGCTTTCTTT.

For this clone: Other nucleotide sequences from this sample produce the same CDR3. J is TRBJ1-4 and V is TRBV9; a possible D gene is TRBD1 (6 bases). With 2 bases removed from V and 4 bases from J, the gap between germline ends came to 12 bases. This CDR3 comprises 15 residues. From germline, CDR1 is SGDLS and CDR2 YYNGEE. The CDR3 nucleotides are TGTGCCAGCAGCGTGTCGACAGGCCTTAATGAAAAACTGTTTTTT. It is translated as CASSVSTGLNEKLFF.

V is TRBV7-3 and J is TRBJ2-5, with TRBD1 matching 8 bases. The J segment lost 5 bases and the V segment lost 4 bases, leaving 9 bases of the junction unmatched. CDR1 and CDR2 from the germline V gene are SGHTA and FQGTGA. This CDR3 is 15 amino acids long. CDR3 in amino acids: CASSSTGVIGETQYF. The CDR3 nucleotides are TGTGCCAGCAGCTCGACAGGGGTGATAGGGGAGACCCAGTACTTC.

The rearrangement uses TRBV12-5 and TRBJ1-1; tentatively, D is TRBD1 (5 bases). CDR3 length equals 11 residues. Germline values: CDR1 LGHNT, CDR2 FRNRAP. Trimming stripped 6 bases from V and 7 bases from J, with 9 bases between. DNA for the CDR3: TGTGCTAGTGGCCCGGGGGATGAAGCTTTCTTT. This translates into CASGPGDEAFF.

J is TRBJ2-1 and V is TRBV18; 7 bases agree with TRBD2. Germline V gives CDR1 KGHSH, CDR2 LQKENI. J was trimmed by 2 bases and V by 5 bases; bases with no gene match: 6. This CDR3 spans 15 amino acids. The CDR3 protein is CASSVTSDTYNEQFF. The CDR3, as DNA: TGTGCCAGCTCAGTTACTAGCGACACCTACAATGAGCAGTTCTTC.

The chain employs TRBV11-2 and TRBJ2-3; TRBD1 aligns across 7 bases. Germline loops: CDR1 SGHAT, CDR2 FQNNGV. The CDR3 runs to 15 residues. The ends lost 4 bases at V and 6 bases at J; junction bases unmatched: 10. CDR3 protein: CASSSRTGGRDTQYF. For the CDR3, the DNA is TGTGCCAGCAGCTCCCGGACAGGCGGCAGGGATACGCAGTATTTT.

The chain employs TRBV4-3 and TRBJ2-2; 10 nucleotides match TRBD2. The V segment lost 4 bases and the J segment 7 bases; nucleotides outside the gene matches: 9. From germline, CDR1 is LGHNA and CDR2 YSLEER. The CDR3 extends over 16 amino acids. Here the CDR3 DNA reads TGCGCCAGCAGCCTGGCAGAGCGGGGGGGATACGGGGAGCTGTTTTTT. It yields the protein CASSLAERGGYGELFF.

The chain recombines TRBV30 with TRBJ1-1, with D tentatively TRBD1 (6 bases). In germline, CDR1 is GTSNPN, CDR2 SVGIG (reference sequence). The CDR3 extends over 13 amino acids. V was clipped by 2 bases and J by 6 bases, with 13 bases between them. The CDR3 spells CAWSREGDAEAFF. CDR3 in DNA: TGTGCCTGGAGTCGAGAGGGGGATGCTGAAGCTTTCTTT.

This clone was counted a few times. The chain links TRBV11-3 to TRBJ2-2, with D perhaps matching TRBD2 (5 bases). This CDR3 has 17 amino acids. Germline V gene data show CDR1 as SGHNT and CDR2 as YENEEA. V dropped 1 base and J dropped 5 bases, with 17 bases sitting between them. CDR3 sequence: CASSLGAAAGYTGELFF. Written as DNA, the CDR3 is TGTGCCAGCAGCTTAGGGGCCGCGGCGGGTTATACCGGGGAGCTGTTTTTT. The whole variable domain, filled in from reference TRBV11-3 and TRBJ2-2, reads EAGVVQSPRYKIIEKKQPVAFWCNPISGHNTLYWYLQNLGQGPELLIRYENEEAVDDSQLPKDRFSAERLKGVDSTLKIQPAELGDSAVYLCASSLGAAAGYTGELFFGEGSRLTVL.

V gene TRBV7-9 combines with J gene TRBJ2-5; 10 nucleotides agree with TRBD1. The V gene's germline CDR1 is SEHNR and CDR2 FQNEAQ (reference sequence). There are 13 residues in the CDR3. Unmatched junction bases numbered 3, after V lost 6 bases and J lost 5 bases. The CDR3 spells CASRPTGGETQYF. CDR3 DNA: TGTGCCAGCAGGCCGACAGGGGGCGAGACCCAGTACTTC.

The CDR3 DNA reads TGTGCCAGCAGCATCCGGGACTCGAGGGTTGGGGAGCTGTTTTTT. Protein sequence: CASSIRDSRVGELFF. The rearrangement joins TRBV7-8 to TRBJ2-2, with D possibly matching TRBD2 (6 bases). The CDR3 is made up of 15 amino acids. The germline CDR1 and CDR2 sequences are SGHVS and FQNEAQ. V lost 5 bases, J lost 8 bases, and 18 bases lay in between.

In this sample, this clone turned up a few times. The gene calls are TRBV7-3 and TRBJ1-2; TRBD1 might be the D (5 bases). With 1 base removed from V and 0 bases from J, the gap between germline ends came to 12 bases. This CDR3 region has 16 residues. Germline CDR1 SGHTA, CDR2 FQGTGA. The CDR3 nucleotides are TGTGCCAGCAGCTTAATAGCCGGGGCAACTAACTATGGCTACACCTTC. Protein sequence: CASSLIAGATNYGYTF.

The V gene is TRBV6-1, the J gene TRBJ1-2; D remains unclear. The germline V gene encodes CDR1 MNHNS and CDR2 SASEGT. This CDR3 spans 13 amino acids. Trimming cost V 4 bases and J 4 bases, with 10 bases left between them. CDR3 region: CASSVTTPYGYTF. CDR3 in DNA: TGTGCCAGCAGTGTCACCACACCCTATGGCTACACCTTC.

This chain links TRBV6-9 with TRBJ2-7; TRBD1 matches at 7 bases. Germline-derived CDR1 and CDR2 are MNHGY and SVAAGI. The CDR3 has 13 residues. After removal of 6 bases from V and 6 bases from J, the junction contained 8 bases not matched to a gene. CDR3 DNA sequence: TGTGCCAGCAGCCAGACAGGGTTCGGCGAGCAGTACTTC. Its translation is CASSQTGFGEQYF.

This chain uses TRBV18 with TRBJ2-1; 11 nucleotides match TRBD2. The CDR3 spans 19 residues. Germline CDR1 KGHSH, CDR2 LQKENI. Trimming took 2 bases from V and 0 from J; bases not matched to a gene: 9. The CDR3 nucleotides read TGTGCCAGCTCACCAAGGGGACTAGCGGAATTAAGCTCCTACAATGAGCAGTTCTTC. Encoded protein: CASSPRGLAELSSYNEQFF.

This chain links TRBV6-1 with TRBJ1-2, with a possible D match to TRBD1 (6 bases). Germline V lookup: CDR1 MNHNS, CDR2 SASEGT. Trimming took off 3 bases at V and 7 bases at J, with 12 bases between the two ends. This CDR3 comprises 13 residues. The CDR3 region is CASSDAKGVGYTF. The CDR3 nucleotides are TGTGCCAGCAGTGACGCCAAGGGGGTTGGCTACACCTTC.

This clone was counted between two and nine times. The gene calls are TRBV6-5 and TRBJ1-1; D is uncertain. V lost 1 base, J lost 0 bases, and 3 bases lay in between. The germline CDR1 and CDR2 sequences are MNHEY and SVGAGI. CDR3 length equals 13 residues. CDR3 residues: CASSYYLNTEAFF. In DNA form, the CDR3 reads TGTGCCAGCAGTTACTATTTGAACACTGAAGCTTTCTTT.

The chain couples TRBV7-9 to TRBJ2-5; D is perhaps TRBD2 (6 bases). V was shortened by 1 base and J by 6 bases, with 9 bases between the two germline ends. Germline CDR1 and CDR2: SEHNR and FQNEAQ (reference sequence). The CDR3 has 13 residues. The CDR3 region has the DNA TGTGCCAGCAGCTTAGGGGGGGAGCAGACCCAGTACTTC. This encodes CASSLGGEQTQYF. Together with reference TRBV7-9 and TRBJ2-5, the CDR3 gives the full variable domain: DTGVSQNPRHKITKRGQNVTFRCDPISEHNRLYWYRQTLGQGPEFLTYFQNEAQLEKSRLLSDRFSAERPKGSFSTLEIQRTEQGDSAMYLCASSLGGEQTQYFGPGTRLLVL.

The gene calls are TRBV10-2 and TRBJ1-3; possible D gene TRBD1, 6 bases. The CDR3 is 16 amino acids. V was trimmed by 6 bases and J by 0 bases, leaving 15 bases between them. Germline V gene lookup returns CDR1 WSHSY and CDR2 SAAADI. CDR3 sequence: CASSRTGSASGNTIYF. Here the CDR3 DNA reads TGCGCCAGCAGCCGAACAGGGTCCGCCTCTGGAAACACCATATATTTT.

This clone was seen once. Here the CDR3 reads CASSPSGEGYEQYF. The CDR3 DNA reads as TGTGCCAGCTCACCATCAGGGGAAGGCTACGAGCAGTACTTC. The chain links TRBV18 to TRBJ2-7, with TRBD1 as a possible D gene (6 bases). There are 14 residues in the CDR3. Trimming took 2 bases from V and 3 from J, leaving 11 bases between them. Germline V gene data show CDR1 as KGHSH and CDR2 as LQKENI.

This chain connects TRBV5-4 to TRBJ1-4; D not certain. Germline V CDR1 and CDR2: SGHNT, YYREEE (reference sequence). The CDR3 is 15 residues long. V lost 2 bases, J lost 4 bases, and 12 bases lay in between. The CDR3 DNA sequence: TGTGCCAGCAGCTTAGGGCCCTACGATAATGAAAAACTGTTTTTT. Translation gives CASSLGPYDNEKLFF.

This clone was picked up one time. V usage is TRBV29-1 and J usage is TRBJ1-2; perhaps TRBD1 as D (6 bases). Germline CDR1 reads SQVTM; CDR2 reads ANQGSEA. V was trimmed by 7 bases and J by 8 bases, leaving 26 bases between them. The CDR3 has 15 residues. The CDR3 DNA sequence: TGCAGCGCCCAAAGAGGGGGAACAGGGTCGGGCGGCTACACCTTC. The encoded protein is CSAQRGGTGSGGYTF.

The rearrangement uses TRBV19 and TRBJ2-5; 9 nucleotides match TRBD1. J was trimmed by 4 bases and V by 3 bases; bases with no gene match: 6. The CDR3 is 15 residues long. The germline V gene has CDR1 LNHDA and CDR2 SQIVND (reference sequence). CDR3 in amino acids: CASSIMGQGGETQYF. The CDR3 DNA reads TGTGCCAGTAGTATTATGGGACAGGGAGGAGAGACCCAGTACTTC. The whole variable domain, filled in from reference TRBV19 and TRBJ2-5, reads DGGITQSPKYLFRKEGQNVTLSCEQNLNHDAMYWYRQDPGQGLRLIYYSQIVNDFQKGDIAEGYSVSREKKESFPLTVTSAQKNPTAFYLCASSIMGQGGETQYFGPGTRLLVL.

This chain links TRBV20-1 with TRBJ1-2; no reliable D call. Trimming cost V 4 bases and J 9 bases, with 9 bases left between them. The CDR3 runs 10 residues. The germline gives CDR1 DFQATT, CDR2 SNEGSKA (reference sequence). The CDR3 reads CSAKGLSYTF. Written as DNA, the CDR3 is TGCAGTGCTAAGGGTCTAAGCTACACCTTC.

The chain has TRBV6-5 and TRBJ1-6; D is uncertain. Germline CDR1 and CDR2: MNHEY and SVGAGI. This CDR3 region has 13 residues. Trimming cost V 5 bases and J 7 bases, with 9 bases left between them. CDR3: CASSELGNSPLHF. CDR3 coding DNA: TGTGCCAGCAGTGAATTAGGAAATTCACCCCTCCACTTT.

This sequence joins TRBV18 and TRBJ2-3, with a possible D match to TRBD2 (6 bases). The CDR3 extends over 15 amino acids. CDR1 is KGHSH, CDR2 LQKENI, per germline. V shed 4 bases and J shed 5 bases, with 16 bases lying between them. The CDR3 bases are TGTGCCAGCTCACTCTCCCAGGGAGGTAAAGATACGCAGTATTTT. It translates to CASSLSQGGKDTQYF.

V usage is TRBV7-2 and J usage is TRBJ1-2, with no clear D. CDR1 and CDR2 from the germline V gene are SGHTA and FQGNSA. The CDR3 runs to 13 residues. V was clipped by 4 bases and J by 4 bases, with 10 bases between them. CDR3 protein: CASSSTPTYGYTF. The CDR3 nucleotides are TGTGCCAGCAGCTCCACCCCCACCTATGGCTACACCTTC.

This chain uses TRBV6-4 with TRBJ2-1; D might be TRBD1 (6 bases). This CDR3 has 13 residues. Germline CDR1 MRHNA, CDR2 SNTAGT. Trimming left V 5 bases short and J 10 bases short, with 15 bases between. CDR3 DNA: TGTGCCAGCAGTAATTACGTCGGGACAGAGCAGTTCTTC. Translated, it gives CASSNYVGTEQFF.

This chain uses TRBV11-2 with TRBJ1-4; D is possibly TRBD1 (5 bases). Germline lookup yields CDR1 SGHAT and CDR2 FQNNGV. The CDR3 sequence is 14 residues long. V was pared by 8 bases and J by 8 bases, with 18 bases between. Written as DNA, the CDR3 is TGTGCCAGCCTTCATCCGGGGCTGGGGGAAAAACTGTTTTTT. Amino acids: CASLHPGLGEKLFF. The full variable domain, with the rest looked up from reference TRBV11-2 and TRBJ1-4, is EAGVAQSPRYKIIEKRQSVAFWCNPISGHATLYWYQQILGQGPKLLIQFQNNGVVDDSQLPKDRFSAERLKGVDSTLKIQPAKLEDSAVYLCASLHPGLGEKLFFGSGTQLSVL.

This clone was seen a single time. This chain joins TRBV11-2 and TRBJ1-1, with D perhaps matching TRBD1 (5 bases). Per the germline V gene, CDR1 is SGHAT and CDR2 is FQNNGV. The CDR3 extends over 14 amino acids. V was clipped by 2 bases and J by 9 bases, with 16 bases between them. For the CDR3, the DNA is TGTGCCAGCAGCTTACCCGACATCGACAGACAAGCTTTCTTT. Translated: CASSLPDIDRQAFF.

The chain's CDR3 is CAISLMTGKAEQFF. The CDR3 nucleotides read TGTGCCATCAGTCTTATGACAGGGAAAGCTGAGCAGTTCTTC. The rearrangement links TRBV10-3 to TRBJ2-1, with 7 bases aligning to TRBD1. The V segment lost 5 bases and the J segment 9 bases; nucleotides outside the gene matches: 10. Germline assignment: CDR1 ENHRY and CDR2 SYGVKD. This CDR3 contains 14 residues.

The V and J genes are TRBV19 and TRBJ2-3, with 9 bases lining up with TRBD2. V gave up 6 bases and J gave up 6 bases; unmatched junction bases: 7. This CDR3 is built from 14 residues. CDR1 and CDR2 (germline): LNHDA, SQIVND (reference sequence). CDR3 sequence (DNA): TGTGCCAGTAGGTTTAGCGGGAGTGGGGATACGCAGTATTTT. As protein: CASRFSGSGDTQYF.